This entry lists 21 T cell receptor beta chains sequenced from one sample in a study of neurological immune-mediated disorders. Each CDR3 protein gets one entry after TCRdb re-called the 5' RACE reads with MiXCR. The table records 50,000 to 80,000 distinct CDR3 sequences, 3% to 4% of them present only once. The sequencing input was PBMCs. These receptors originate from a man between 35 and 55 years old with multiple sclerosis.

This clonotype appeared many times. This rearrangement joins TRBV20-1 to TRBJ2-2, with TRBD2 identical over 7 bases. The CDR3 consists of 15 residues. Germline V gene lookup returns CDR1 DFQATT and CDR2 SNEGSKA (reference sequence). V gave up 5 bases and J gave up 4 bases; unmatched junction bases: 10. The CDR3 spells CSAPPGGSVTGELFF. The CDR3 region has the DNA TGCAGTGCTCCCCCCGGCGGGAGTGTCACCGGGGAGCTGTTTTTT.

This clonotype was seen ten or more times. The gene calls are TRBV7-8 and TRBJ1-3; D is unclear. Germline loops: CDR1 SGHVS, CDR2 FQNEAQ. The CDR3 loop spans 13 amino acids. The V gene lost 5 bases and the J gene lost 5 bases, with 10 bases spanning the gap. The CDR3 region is CASSVGRRNTIYF. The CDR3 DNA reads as TGTGCCAGCAGCGTAGGCAGGAGAAACACCATATATTTT.

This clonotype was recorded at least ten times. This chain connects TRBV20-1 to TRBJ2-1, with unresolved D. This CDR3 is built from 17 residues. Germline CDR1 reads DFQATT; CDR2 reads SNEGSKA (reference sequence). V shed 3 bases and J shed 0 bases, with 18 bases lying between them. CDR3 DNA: TGCAGTGCTAGGAATACTGGTGGGATTTCCTCCTACAATGAGCAGTTCTTC. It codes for CSARNTGGISSYNEQFF.

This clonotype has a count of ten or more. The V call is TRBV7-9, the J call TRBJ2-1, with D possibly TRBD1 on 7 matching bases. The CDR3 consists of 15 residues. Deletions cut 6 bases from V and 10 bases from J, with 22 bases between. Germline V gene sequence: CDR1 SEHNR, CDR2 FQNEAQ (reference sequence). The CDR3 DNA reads TGTGCCAGCAGTTTGGAAAGGGGGCGGGACACCGAGCAGTTCTTC. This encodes CASSLERGRDTEQFF.

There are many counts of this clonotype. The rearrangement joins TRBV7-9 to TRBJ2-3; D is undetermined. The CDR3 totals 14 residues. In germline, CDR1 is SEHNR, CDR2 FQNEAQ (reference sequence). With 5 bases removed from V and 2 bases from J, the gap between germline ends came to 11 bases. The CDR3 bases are TGTGCCAGCAGCGTCCCCTCGCTCACAGATACGCAGTATTTT. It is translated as CASSVPSLTDTQYF.

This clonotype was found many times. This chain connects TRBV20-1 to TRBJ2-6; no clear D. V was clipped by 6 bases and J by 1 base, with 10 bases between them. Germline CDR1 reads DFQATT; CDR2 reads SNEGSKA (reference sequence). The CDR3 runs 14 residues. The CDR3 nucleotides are TGCAGTGCGAGAAGGGTATCTGGGGCCAACGTCCTGACTTTC. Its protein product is CSARRVSGANVLTF.

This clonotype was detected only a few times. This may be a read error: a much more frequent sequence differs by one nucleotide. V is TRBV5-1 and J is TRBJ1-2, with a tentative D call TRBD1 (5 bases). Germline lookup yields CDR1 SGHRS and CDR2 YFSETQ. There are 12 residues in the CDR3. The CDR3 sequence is CDSSRERVGYTF. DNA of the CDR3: TGCGACAGCAGCAGGGAACGCGTCGGCTACACCTTC.

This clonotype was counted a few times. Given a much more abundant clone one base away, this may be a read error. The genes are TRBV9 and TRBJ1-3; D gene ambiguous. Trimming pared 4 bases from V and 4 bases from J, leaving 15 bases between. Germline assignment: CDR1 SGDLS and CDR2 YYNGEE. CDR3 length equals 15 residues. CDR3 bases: TGTGCCAGCAGCCCCGACTTTGGGCAGGGAAACACCATATATTTT. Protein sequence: CASSPDFGQGNTIYF.

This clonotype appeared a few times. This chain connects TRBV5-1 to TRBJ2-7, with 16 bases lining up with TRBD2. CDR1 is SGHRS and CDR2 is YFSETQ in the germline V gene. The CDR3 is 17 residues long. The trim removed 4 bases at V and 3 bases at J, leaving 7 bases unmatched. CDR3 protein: CASSLGLAGGSFYEQYF. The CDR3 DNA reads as TGCGCCAGCAGCCTGGGACTAGCGGGAGGGAGCTTCTACGAGCAGTACTTC.

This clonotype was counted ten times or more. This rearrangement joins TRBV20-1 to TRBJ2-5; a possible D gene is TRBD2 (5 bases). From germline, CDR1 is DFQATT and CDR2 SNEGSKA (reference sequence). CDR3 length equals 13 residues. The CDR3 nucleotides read TGCAGCGTTATGGGTGGCGGGCAAGAGACCCAGTACTTC. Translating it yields CSVMGGGQETQYF.

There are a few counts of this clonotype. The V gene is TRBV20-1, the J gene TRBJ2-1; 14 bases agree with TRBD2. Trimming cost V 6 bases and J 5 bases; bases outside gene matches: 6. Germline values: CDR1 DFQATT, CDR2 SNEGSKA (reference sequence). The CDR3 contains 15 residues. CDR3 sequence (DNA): TGCAGTGCCAGACTAGCGGGGGGGCCACACAATGAGCAGTTCTTC. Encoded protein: CSARLAGGPHNEQFF.

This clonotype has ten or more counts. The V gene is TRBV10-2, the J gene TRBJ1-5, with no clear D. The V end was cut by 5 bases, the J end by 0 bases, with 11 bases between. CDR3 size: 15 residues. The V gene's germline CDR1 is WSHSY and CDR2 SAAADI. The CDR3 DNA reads TGCGCCAGCAGTCGGCAGGATCTTAGCAATCAGCCCCAGCATTTT. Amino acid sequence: CASSRQDLSNQPQHF.

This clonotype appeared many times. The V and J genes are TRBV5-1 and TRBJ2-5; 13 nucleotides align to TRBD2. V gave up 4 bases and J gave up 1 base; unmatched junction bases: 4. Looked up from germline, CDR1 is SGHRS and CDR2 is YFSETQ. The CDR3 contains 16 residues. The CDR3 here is CASSLGLAGAQETQYF. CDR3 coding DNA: TGCGCCAGCAGCCTAGGACTAGCGGGAGCCCAAGAGACCCAGTACTTC.

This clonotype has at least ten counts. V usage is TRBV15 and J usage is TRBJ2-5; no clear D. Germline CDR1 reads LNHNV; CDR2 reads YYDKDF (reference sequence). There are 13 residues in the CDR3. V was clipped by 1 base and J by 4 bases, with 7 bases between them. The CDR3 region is CATSRGLSETQYF. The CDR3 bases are TGTGCCACCAGCAGAGGCCTGTCAGAGACCCAGTACTTC.

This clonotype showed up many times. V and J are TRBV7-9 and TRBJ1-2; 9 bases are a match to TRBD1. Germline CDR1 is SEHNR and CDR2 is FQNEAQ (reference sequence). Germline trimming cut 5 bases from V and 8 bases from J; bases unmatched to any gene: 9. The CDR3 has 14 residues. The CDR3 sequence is CASSPRQGVGGYTF. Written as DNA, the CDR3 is TGTGCCAGCAGCCCCCGACAGGGGGTCGGCGGCTACACCTTC.

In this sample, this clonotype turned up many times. CDR3: CASSLEGTHHYEQYF. The CDR3 DNA sequence: TGTGCCAGCAGCTTGGAAGGGACCCACCACTACGAGCAGTACTTC. This chain joins TRBV5-6 and TRBJ2-7; the D call may be TRBD1 or TRBD2 (5 bases each). This CDR3 contains 15 residues. Germline V gene sequence: CDR1 SGHDT, CDR2 YYEEEE. V gave up 0 bases and J gave up 3 bases, with 13 bases separating them. The variable domain in full, with the rest retrieved from reference TRBV5-6 and TRBJ2-7, is DAGVTQSPTHLIKTRGQQVTLRCSPKSGHDTVSWYQQALGQGPQFIFQYYEEEERQRGNFPDRFSGHQFPNYSSELNVNALLLGDSALYLCASSLEGTHHYEQYFGPGTRLTVT.

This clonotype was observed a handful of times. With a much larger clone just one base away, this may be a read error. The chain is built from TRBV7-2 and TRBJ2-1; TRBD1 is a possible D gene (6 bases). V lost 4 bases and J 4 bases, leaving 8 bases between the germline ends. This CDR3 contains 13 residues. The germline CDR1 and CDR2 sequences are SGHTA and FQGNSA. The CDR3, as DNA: TGTGCCAGCAGCTCTACAGGGTACAATGAGCAGTTCTTC. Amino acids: CASSSTGYNEQFF.

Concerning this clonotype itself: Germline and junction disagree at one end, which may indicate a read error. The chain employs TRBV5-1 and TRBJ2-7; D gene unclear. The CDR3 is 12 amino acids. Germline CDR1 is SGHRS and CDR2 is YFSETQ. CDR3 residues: CDSSTPGDEQYF. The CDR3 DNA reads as TGCGACAGCAGCACGCCTGGGGACGAGCAGTACTTC.

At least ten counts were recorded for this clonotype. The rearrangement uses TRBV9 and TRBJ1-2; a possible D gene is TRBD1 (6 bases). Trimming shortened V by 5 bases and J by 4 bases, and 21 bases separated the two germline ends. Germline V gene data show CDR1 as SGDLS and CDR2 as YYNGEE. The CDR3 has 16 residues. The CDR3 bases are TGTGCCAGCAGGGATAGGGGGACTCTGGGCGGCTATGGCTACACCTTC. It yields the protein CASRDRGTLGGYGYTF. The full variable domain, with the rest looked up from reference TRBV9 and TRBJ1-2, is DSGVTQTPKHLITATGQRVTLRCSPRSGDLSVYWYQQSLDQGLQFLIQYYNGEERAKGNILERFSAQQFPDLHSELNLSSLELGDSALYFCASRDRGTLGGYGYTFGSGTRLTVV.

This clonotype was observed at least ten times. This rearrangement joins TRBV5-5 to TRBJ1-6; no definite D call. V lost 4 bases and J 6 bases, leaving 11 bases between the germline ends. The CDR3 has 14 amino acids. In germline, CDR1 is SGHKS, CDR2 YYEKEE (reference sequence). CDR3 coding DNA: TGTGCCAGCAGCCTGGAACATATTAATTCACCCCTCCACTTT. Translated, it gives CASSLEHINSPLHF. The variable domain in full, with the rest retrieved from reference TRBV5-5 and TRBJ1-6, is DAGVTQSPTHLIKTRGQQVTLRCSPISGHKSVSWYQQVLGQGPQFIFQYYEKEERGRGNFPDRFSARQFPNYSSELNVNALLLGDSALYLCASSLEHINSPLHFGNGTRLTVT.

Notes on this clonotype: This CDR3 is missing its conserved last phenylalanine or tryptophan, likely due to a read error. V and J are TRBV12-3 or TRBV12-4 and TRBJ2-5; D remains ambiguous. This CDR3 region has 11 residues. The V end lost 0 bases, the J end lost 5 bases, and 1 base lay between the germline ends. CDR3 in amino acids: CASSLAETQYC. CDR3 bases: TGTGCCAGCAGTTTAGCGGAGACCCAGTACTGC.